This TCR beta chain originates from a study of CD8+CD57+ T cells in acquired aplastic anemia. Background on the study: Sorted CD4+ and CD8+ cells gave an average of around 3.3 ug of DNA. The study's findings and limits: Patients had approximately 30 CD8+ CDR3 sequences in common with controls (the shared set).

Comment on this clonotype: Its antigen is undetermined. Because the CDR3's place on the DNA is in doubt, the DNA is left out and the CDR3 is given as listed by TCRdb.

Ends included, the CDR3 has 20 residues. Germline V gene sequence: CDR1 SGHAT, CDR2 FQDESV (reference sequence). According to the study, genomic DNA was the template for TCR beta VDJ and CDR3 profiling. TCRdb fed the reads into MiXCR, producing one record per CDR3 protein. This table has about 58,000 distinct CDR3 sequences, approximately 50% appearing once. Sequencing was done on patients that had shown CD8+CD57+ cell expansion by flow cytometry. The patients, all of them, had severe acquired aplastic anemia. Untreated patients provided the blood samples, with no therapy given before sampling. Sequencing was performed on sorted CD4+, CD8+, or CD8+CD57+ T cells (not recorded which) from PBMCs. The chain joins TRBV11-1 to TRBJ2-5; TRBD2 is the table's D call, not checked against the DNA. This receptor was identified in a human donor with aplastic anemia. The CDR3 reads CASSFYICSAALPSEETQYF.